One T cell receptor (beta chain) is described in this entry. Sequencing used immunoSEQ multiplex PCR; TCRdb keeps in-frame clones, though not all of them. The sample records 30,000 to 45,000 clones, approximately 92% being singletons. After removal of 5 bases from V and 1 base from J, the junction contained 5 bases not matched to a gene. Germline-derived CDR1 and CDR2 are SGHVS and FQNEAQ. The CDR3 is made up of 14 amino acids. The sample originates from a study of T cell changes during pregnancy in multiple sclerosis. This TCR was recovered from a female donor with multiple sclerosis, enrolled in a pregnancy study. The chain links TRBV7-8 to TRBJ2-7; 7 bases map to TRBD2. Sequenced material: PBMCs (not recorded whether the cells were cultured). The CDR3 DNA reads TGTGCCAGCAGCCCCCGGGGAGGGTCCTACGAGCAGTACTTC. Translation: CASSPRGGSYEQYF.